These 29 T cell receptor beta chains were sequenced from one sample in a study of blood T cell repertoires in COVID-19. TCRdb's copy holds only in-frame clones and misses some; the assay was immunoSEQ multiplex PCR. The sample consists of roughly 250,000 clones, roughly 80% of them appearing once. The sample consisted of peripheral blood. The receptors derive from an older person with COVID-19, enrolled during active disease.

This sequence joins TRBV7-8 and TRBJ2-5; D remains ambiguous. V gave up 4 bases and J gave up 2 bases, with 11 bases separating them. CDR3 length equals 14 residues. Germline CDR1 is SGHVS and CDR2 is FQNEAQ. CDR3 region: CASSSRQTQETQYF. The DNA of the CDR3 is TGTGCCAGCAGCTCCCGACAAACGCAAGAGACCCAGTACTTC.

The chain joins TRBV27 to TRBJ1-6; TRBD1 agrees at 7 bases. Trimming cost V 4 bases and J 6 bases; bases outside gene matches: 6. This CDR3 is 15 amino acids long. Germline CDR1 reads MNHEY; CDR2 reads SMNVEV (reference sequence). The CDR3 region is CASSSWGQTNSPLHF. In DNA form, the CDR3 reads TGTGCCAGCAGTTCCTGGGGACAGACTAATTCACCCCTCCACTTT.

The chain combines TRBV7-2 with TRBJ2-7; a weak D match, TRBD1 (6 bases). CDR1 is SGHTA and CDR2 is FQGNSA in the germline V gene. Trimming stripped 1 base from V and 5 bases from J, with 12 bases between. The CDR3 is made up of 14 amino acids. In nucleotides, the CDR3 is TGTGCCAGCAGCTTAGGGGTGGGGGCCAACGAGCAGTACTTC. Translating it yields CASSLGVGANEQYF.

This clone is a singleton in its sample. The V gene is TRBV5-6, the J gene TRBJ2-7, with 8 bases fitting TRBD2. Trimming removed 0 bases from V and 2 bases from J; junction bases left unmatched: 4. In germline, CDR1 is SGHDT, CDR2 YYEEEE. This CDR3 contains 15 residues. In DNA, the CDR3 is TGTGCCAGCAGCTTGGGGGGGACTAGTCCCTACGAGCAGTACTTC. This encodes CASSLGGTSPYEQYF. The entire variable domain, with the rest obtained from reference TRBV5-6 and TRBJ2-7, is as follows: DAGVTQSPTHLIKTRGQQVTLRCSPKSGHDTVSWYQQALGQGPQFIFQYYEEEERQRGNFPDRFSGHQFPNYSSELNVNALLLGDSALYLCASSLGGTSPYEQYFGPGTRLTVT.

The gene calls are TRBV19 and TRBJ2-3; D possibly corresponds to TRBD1 (5 bases). There are 12 residues in the CDR3. CDR1 LNHDA and CDR2 SQIVND come from the germline V gene (reference sequence). V dropped 5 bases and J dropped 4 bases, with 7 bases sitting between them. The CDR3 protein is CASSWGSDTQYF. CDR3 nucleotides: TGTGCCAGTAGTTGGGGCTCAGATACGCAGTATTTT.

The CDR3 here is CASSLNSNTEAFF. DNA of the CDR3: TGTGCCAGCAGCTTAAACAGTAACACTGAAGCTTTCTTT. The genes are TRBV9 and TRBJ1-1; D gene ambiguous. Trimming left V 4 bases short and J 2 bases short, with 9 bases between. This CDR3 is built from 13 residues. Germline CDR1 and CDR2: SGDLS and YYNGEE.

The chain couples TRBV3-1 (or the pseudogene TRBV3-2) to TRBJ2-7; TRBD1 agrees at 11 bases. V was pared by 6 bases and J by 2 bases, with 3 bases of the junction left unmatched. The CDR3 runs 14 residues. CDR1 LGHDT and CDR2 YNNKEL come from the germline V gene (reference sequence). The CDR3 sequence: CASRDRGRTYEQYF. CDR3 nucleotides: TGTGCCAGCAGGGACAGGGGGCGTACCTACGAGCAGTACTTC.

The chain has TRBV5-3 and TRBJ2-2; TRBD2 agrees at 11 bases. TRBV5-3 is recorded as an ORF, its role being uncertain. This CDR3 region has 18 residues. V gave up 4 bases and J gave up 5 bases; unmatched junction bases: 13. CDR3 DNA sequence: TGTGCCAGAAGCACTGACAGACCTAGCGGGAGGAGGACCGGGGAGCTGTTTTTT. This encodes CARSTDRPSGRRTGELFF.

The chain recombines TRBV9 with TRBJ2-5, with a tentative D call TRBD1 (5 bases). The length of the CDR3 is 14 residues. Trimming removed 2 bases at V and 4 bases at J, with 12 bases between. Germline V gene sequence: CDR1 SGDLS, CDR2 YYNGEE. This chain's CDR3 is CASSVVGVGETQYF. Written as DNA, the CDR3 is TGTGCCAGCAGCGTTGTAGGGGTAGGAGAGACCCAGTACTTC. Looking up the rest from reference TRBV9 and TRBJ2-5 gives the full variable domain: DSGVTQTPKHLITATGQRVTLRCSPRSGDLSVYWYQQSLDQGLQFLIQYYNGEERAKGNILERFSAQQFPDLHSELNLSSLELGDSALYFCASSVVGVGETQYFGPGTRLLVL.

This chain joins TRBV6-5 and TRBJ1-6; D unclear. The germline CDR1 and CDR2 sequences are MNHEY and SVGAGI. The CDR3 is made up of 15 amino acids. Trimming cost V 10 bases and J 0 bases, with 13 bases left between them. The CDR3 reads CATAPHGSYNSPLHF. CDR3 in DNA: TGTGCCACCGCCCCCCACGGCTCCTATAATTCACCCCTCCACTTT.

The chain employs TRBV28 and TRBJ2-5; perhaps TRBD2 as D (5 bases). CDR3 length: 15 amino acids. Trimming took off 5 bases at V and 4 bases at J, with 17 bases between the two ends. Germline V lookup: CDR1 MDHEN, CDR2 SYDVKM. The CDR3 nucleotides read TGTGCCAGCAGTCCCTATCGGGGAATGGGAGAGACCCAGTACTTC. Translating gives CASSPYRGMGETQYF.

The chain links TRBV7-2 to TRBJ1-5, with D uncertain. The germline V and J ends were trimmed by 1 base and 3 bases, with 10 bases remaining between them. Germline values: CDR1 SGHTA, CDR2 FQGNSA. The CDR3 runs to 15 residues. CDR3 region: CASSLVVQPNQPQHF. The DNA of the CDR3 is TGTGCCAGCAGCTTAGTAGTACAGCCCAATCAGCCCCAGCATTTT.

The rearrangement uses TRBV20-1 and TRBJ2-7; 7 bases align to TRBD1. This CDR3 has 12 residues. The germline V gene encodes CDR1 DFQATT and CDR2 SNEGSKA (reference sequence). The V segment lost 3 bases and the J segment 5 bases; nucleotides outside the gene matches: 4. The DNA for the CDR3 is TGCAGTGCTAGTACCACAGGGGACGAGCAGTACTTC. It codes for CSASTTGDEQYF.

This clone was counted between two and nine times. The chain links TRBV3-1 (or the pseudogene TRBV3-2) to TRBJ1-1, with TRBD1 matching 8 bases. The V segment lost 6 bases and the J segment 4 bases; nucleotides outside the gene matches: 4. This CDR3 comprises 13 residues. Looked up from germline, CDR1 is LGHDT and CDR2 is YNNKEL (reference sequence). CDR3 protein: CASSHDRGTEAFF. The CDR3 bases are TGTGCCAGCAGTCACGACAGGGGCACTGAAGCTTTCTTT.

The rearrangement uses TRBV6-5 and TRBJ1-5; D not resolved. The V gene's germline CDR1 is MNHEY and CDR2 SVGAGI. The CDR3 totals 15 residues. Trimming took off 8 bases at V and 8 bases at J, with 22 bases between the two ends. The chain's CDR3 is CASLSSGSGSKPQHF. As DNA, the CDR3 is TGTGCCAGCCTGAGTTCCGGTTCGGGTAGTAAGCCCCAGCATTTT.

The chain employs TRBV27 and TRBJ2-7, with D possibly being TRBD2 (6 bases). CDR3 length: 16 residues. Germline V gene lookup returns CDR1 MNHEY and CDR2 SMNVEV (reference sequence). Trimming removed 4 bases from V and 5 bases from J, with 21 bases in between. The CDR3 DNA is TGTGCCAGCAGTTCAGAGCGGGTTCGGGGTGTTCACGAGCAGTACTTC. Amino acids: CASSSERVRGVHEQYF.

The chain has TRBV27 and TRBJ2-7; TRBD1 matches at 7 bases. This CDR3 region has 13 residues. CDR1 is MNHEY, CDR2 SMNVEV, per germline (reference sequence). With 9 bases clipped from V and 3 bases from J, the junction kept 8 bases outside the gene matches. The CDR3 sequence is CARRQGRNYEQYF. In nucleotides, the CDR3 is TGTGCCAGACGACAGGGTCGAAACTACGAGCAGTACTTC.

The J gene is TRBJ1-5, the V gene TRBV19, with a tentative D call TRBD1 (6 bases). CDR3 length equals 13 residues. Germline CDR1 and CDR2: LNHDA and SQIVND (reference sequence). Trimming took off 8 bases at V and 9 bases at J, with 17 bases between the two ends. CDR3 in DNA: TGTGCCAGTGGGGCGGGGGGCGCAGGGCCCCAGCATTTT. This translates into CASGAGGAGPQHF. The variable domain in full, with the rest retrieved from reference TRBV19 and TRBJ1-5, is DGGITQSPKYLFRKEGQNVTLSCEQNLNHDAMYWYRQDPGQGLRLIYYSQIVNDFQKGDIAEGYSVSREKKESFPLTVTSAQKNPTAFYLCASGAGGAGPQHFGDGTRLSIL.

CDR3 DNA: TGTGCCAGCAGCCCGCGGATAAACAATTCACCCCTCCACTTT. Translation gives CASSPRINNSPLHF. V and J are TRBV11-1 and TRBJ1-6; D is undetermined. This CDR3 has 14 residues. From germline, CDR1 is SGHAT and CDR2 FQDESV (reference sequence). V was trimmed by 5 bases and J by 7 bases, leaving 12 bases between them.

This chain connects TRBV9 to TRBJ2-7; D perhaps matches TRBD1 (6 bases). V was pared by 0 bases and J by 2 bases, with 9 bases between. The CDR3 has 14 residues. Per the germline V gene, CDR1 is SGDLS and CDR2 is YYNGEE. The CDR3 region has the DNA TGTGCCAGCAGCGTAGCAGGGGTGGCCTACGAGCAGTACTTC. This gives the protein CASSVAGVAYEQYF.

V usage is TRBV28 and J usage is TRBJ1-1, with D possibly being TRBD1 (6 bases). Germline values: CDR1 MDHEN, CDR2 SYDVKM. The CDR3 spans 17 residues. V was cut by 4 bases and J by 5 bases, with 23 bases left in between. The CDR3 sequence is CASSSLKQGGLRTEAFF. The CDR3 coding sequence is TGTGCCAGCAGTTCACTCAAACAGGGCGGGTTAAGAACTGAAGCTTTCTTT.

The chain's CDR3 is CASSLKLAGSTDTQYF. The CDR3, as DNA: TGCGCCAGCAGCTTAAAACTAGCGGGAAGCACAGATACGCAGTATTTT. This chain uses TRBV5-1 with TRBJ2-3; 10 nucleotides agree with TRBD2. The CDR3 consists of 16 residues. CDR1 is SGHRS, CDR2 YFSETQ, per germline. V dropped 2 bases and J dropped 0; count of bases not matched to a gene: 3.

The V call is TRBV19, the J call TRBJ2-3, with unresolved D. The germline CDR1 and CDR2 sequences are LNHDA and SQIVND (reference sequence). Between the trimmed V and J ends, which lost 5 bases and 1 base, there was a span of 10 bases. The CDR3 runs 14 residues. The CDR3 bases are TGTGCCAGTAGTGCCCCTCGGGGCACAGATACGCAGTATTTT. Its translation: CASSAPRGTDTQYF.

The gene calls are TRBV10-2 and TRBJ1-5, with D unclear. Germline V gene data show CDR1 as WSHSY and CDR2 as SAAADI. This CDR3 spans 19 amino acids. Trimming removed 2 bases at V and 9 bases at J, with 29 bases between. The chain's CDR3 is CASSEGTIPGLSVVGPQHF. CDR3 nucleotide sequence: TGCGCCAGCAGTGAGGGCACCATCCCAGGCCTTAGCGTGGTCGGGCCCCAGCATTTT.

The gene calls are TRBV6-5 and TRBJ2-5, with TRBD2 matching over 7 bases. Germline V CDR1 and CDR2: MNHEY, SVGAGI. This CDR3 has 14 residues. Trimming at V came to 7 bases and at J to 1 base, leaving 6 bases not matched to a gene. The CDR3 is CASMRGGPQETQYF. CDR3 nucleotide sequence: TGTGCCAGCATGCGGGGAGGGCCCCAAGAGACCCAGTACTTC.

The chain has TRBV28 and TRBJ1-2; possibly TRBD1 for D (5 bases). The CDR3 is 15 amino acids. The germline CDR1 and CDR2 sequences are MDHEN and SYDVKM. The V gene lost 1 base and the J gene lost 4 bases, with 13 bases spanning the gap. The CDR3 region has the DNA TGTGCCAGCAGTTTATTGGGGGGGTTCGTCTATGGCTACACCTTC. This gives the protein CASSLLGGFVYGYTF.

The V gene is TRBV18, the J gene TRBJ1-6, with D maybe TRBD1 (6 bases). Looked up from germline, CDR1 is KGHSH and CDR2 is LQKENI. The CDR3 sequence is 13 residues long. V was pared by 2 bases and J by 8 bases, with 7 bases between. The CDR3 is CASSPEGDSPLHF. The DNA of the CDR3 is TGTGCCAGCTCACCAGAGGGGGATTCACCCCTCCACTTT.

The chain couples TRBV11-2 to TRBJ2-7, with 9 nucleotides matching TRBD2. CDR1 SGHAT and CDR2 FQNNGV come from the germline V gene. The CDR3 covers 14 residues. V dropped 5 bases and J dropped 9; count of bases not matched to a gene: 11. CDR3 amino acids: CASSLGTSRGGQYF. CDR3 nucleotides: TGTGCCAGCAGCCTCGGGACTAGCCGGGGCGGGCAGTACTTC.

This sequence joins TRBV14 and TRBJ2-3; TRBD2 matches at 8 bases. J was trimmed by 3 bases and V by 4 bases; bases with no gene match: 12. CDR3 length: 17 amino acids. Germline V gives CDR1 SGHDN, CDR2 FVKESK. This CDR3 is CASSPPPGGPSTDTQYF. Written as DNA, the CDR3 is TGTGCCAGCAGCCCCCCCCCGGGGGGGCCATCGACAGATACGCAGTATTTT.